Following are 25 T cell receptor beta chains from one sample sequenced in a study of T cells in women clearing cervical HPV infection. Using immunoSEQ multiplex PCR, the repertoire was profiled, and TCRdb retains in-frame clones only, with some absent. This sample's table has roughly 35,000 clones. The specimen sequenced was blood buffy coat. All receptors derive from a woman aged 18 to 75 with a cervical HPV16 infection that either progressed to CIN3+ or cleared (not recorded which).

A remark on this clone: The read stops 3 residues short of the end of the CDR3; the missing end is completed from the germline J gene. The chain carries TRBV5-4 and TRBJ2-3; 12 bases are a match to TRBD2. V lost 4 bases and J lost 6; bases outside the gene matches: 9. This CDR3 is built from 16 residues. The germline V gene encodes CDR1 SGHNT and CDR2 YYREEE (reference sequence). CDR3 bases read: TGTGCCAGCAGCGCGACTAGCGGGGGCGGGATTGATACG. This encodes CASSATSGGGIDT. The full CDR3 sequence reads CASSATSGGGIDTQYF.

This CDR3 is CASSLVGRDNEQYF. Incomplete CDR3 DNA: TGTGCCAGCAGTTTAGTGGGCAGGGACAACGAG. This chain connects TRBV28 to TRBJ2-7, with D possibly TRBD1 on 6 matching bases. The read falls 3 residues short of the CDR3 end, and the missing part is taken from the germline J gene. Trimming removed 2 bases at V and 5 bases at J, with 13 bases between. The CDR3 has 14 residues. The germline gives CDR1 MDHEN, CDR2 SYDVKM.

Worth noting for this clone: Read data end 3 residues before the CDR3 end; the end is taken from the germline J gene. The chain joins TRBV28 to TRBJ2-2; 8 nucleotides line up with TRBD2. This CDR3 is 16 amino acids long. Germline values: CDR1 MDHEN, CDR2 SYDVKM. V gave up 5 bases and J gave up 2 bases; unmatched junction bases: 7. Partial CDR3 DNA: TGTGCCAGCAGTCCTATAGCGGGACGAAACACCGGGGAG. Residues: CASSPIAGRNTGE. The entire CDR3 sequence reads CASSPIAGRNTGELFF.

About this clone: The junction departs from the called germline gene at one end, perhaps through a read error. The read ends 3 residues early relative to the CDR3; the germline J gene fills the gap. This chain links TRBV4-2 with TRBJ2-7, with TRBD2 matching over 7 bases. CDR3 length equals 13 residues. CDR1 LGHNA and CDR2 YNFKEQ come from the germline V gene. CDR3 DNA (partial): TGCGCCAGCAGCGTTTGGGGGACTAACGAG. Residues: CASSVWGTNE. In full, the CDR3 reads CASSVWGTNEQYF.

With regard to this clone: The read finishes 3 residues shy of the CDR3 end, and the germline J gene is used to complete it. V is TRBV5-1 and J is TRBJ2-7; the D is unclear. V lost 5 bases and J 0 bases, leaving 12 bases between the germline ends. Germline CDR1 is SGHRS and CDR2 is YFSETQ. The CDR3 is 14 amino acids. Partial CDR3 DNA: TGCGCCAGCAGGATAGCTGGGTTCTCCTACGAG. Its protein is CASRIAGFSYE. The whole CDR3 protein reads CASRIAGFSYEQYF. Full variable domain (remainder filled in from reference TRBV5-1 and TRBJ2-7): KAGVTQTPRYLIKTRGQQVTLSCSPISGHRSVSWYQQTPGQGLQFLFEYFSETQRNKGNFPGRFSGRQFSNSRSEMNVSTLELGDSALYLCASRIAGFSYEQYFGPGTRLTVT.

Concerning this clone: The CDR3 end is not reached by the read, which stops 3 residues before it; the germline J gene fills it in. The gene calls are TRBV28 and TRBJ1-1, with D hard to call. Germline V gene data show CDR1 as MDHEN and CDR2 as SYDVKM. The V gene lost 4 bases and the J gene lost 6 bases, with 15 bases spanning the gap. This CDR3 region has 14 residues. Here the CDR3 reads CASSYRGLAAEAFF. Incomplete CDR3 DNA: TGTGCCAGCAGTTATAGAGGGCTAGCCGCTGAA. Looking up the rest from reference TRBV28 and TRBJ1-1 gives the full variable domain: DVKVTQSSRYLVKRTGEKVFLECVQDMDHENMFWYRQDPGLGLRLIYFSYDVKMKEKGDIPEGYSVSREKKERFSLILESASTNQTSMYLCASSYRGLAAEAFFGQGTRLTVV.

With regard to this clone: The sequenced fragment ends 3 residues before the CDR3 boundary, so the rest is inferred from the germline J gene. This sequence joins TRBV18 and TRBJ2-5; D may match TRBD1 or TRBD2 (5 bases each). This CDR3 comprises 13 residues. The germline CDR1 and CDR2 sequences are KGHSH and LQKENI. Trimming pared 3 bases from V and 7 bases from J, leaving 12 bases between. Incomplete CDR3 DNA: TGTGCCAGCTCACCGGTGACAGAGGGGACC. Amino acids: CASSPVTEGT. The CDR3 reads in full as CASSPVTEGTQYF.

Notes on this clone: The sequenced fragment ends 3 residues before the CDR3 boundary, so the rest is inferred from the germline J gene. The rearrangement joins TRBV30 to TRBJ1-3; D not certain. Looked up from germline, CDR1 is GTSNPN and CDR2 is SVGIG (reference sequence). This CDR3 is built from 16 residues. V lost 0 bases to trimming and J lost 0 bases, with 12 bases between them. Incomplete CDR3 DNA: TGTGCCTGGAGTGTACGGGTCCCCTCCTCTGGAAACACC. Amino acid sequence: CAWSVRVPSSGNT. The entire CDR3 reads CAWSVRVPSSGNTIYF.

In regard to this clone: The CDR3 goes on 3 residues after the read ends, and that part is filled in from the germline J gene. The genes are TRBV5-4 and TRBJ1-2; possible D gene TRBD1, 5 bases. CDR3 length: 13 residues. Germline V gene lookup returns CDR1 SGHNT and CDR2 YYREEE (reference sequence). CDR3 protein: CASSLDQGGGYTF. The sequenced CDR3 bases are TGTGCCAGCAGCTTGGATCAGGGCGGCGGC.

The CDR3 spells CASCISYEQYF. CDR3 DNA (partial): TGTGCCAGCTGTATCTCCTACGAG. J is TRBJ2-7 and V is TRBV2; no clear D. From the germline J gene comes the end of the CDR3, since the read stops 3 residues before it. This CDR3 has 11 residues. Germline CDR1 and CDR2: SNHLY and FYNNEI. V was shortened by 8 bases and J by 0 bases, with 5 bases between the two germline ends.

Comment on this clone: The read is 3 residues too short to cover the CDR3 end, so that end is filled in from the germline J gene. This sample also contains other DNA sequences that code for the same CDR3. This rearrangement joins TRBV14 to TRBJ2-7; 10 positions match TRBD2. The CDR3 runs 16 residues. After removal of 3 bases from V and 4 bases from J, the junction contained 9 bases not matched to a gene. In germline, CDR1 is SGHDN, CDR2 FVKESK. CDR3 bases read: TGTGCCAGCAGCCAGGCAGCAGCACTAGCGGGGTACGAG. Translating gives CASSQAAALAGYE. The entire CDR3 protein reads CASSQAAALAGYEQYF.

Concerning this clone itself: The read falls 3 residues short of the CDR3 end, and the missing part is taken from the germline J gene. This rearrangement joins TRBV19 to TRBJ2-1, with 8 bases that match TRBD2. V shed 1 base and J 7 bases; nucleotides not matched to a gene: 9. The CDR3 loop spans 16 amino acids. Looked up from germline, CDR1 is LNHDA and CDR2 is SQIVND (reference sequence). The part of the CDR3 DNA that was read is TGTGCCAGTAGTATAGGCGGGGCGGGAGGTGGTAATGAG. Translating it yields CASSIGGAGGGNE. The entire CDR3 reads CASSIGGAGGGNEQFF.

Turning to this clone: Read sequence stops 3 residues before the CDR3 end, and the germline J gene provides the missing end. This chain connects TRBV7-3 to TRBJ2-1; 10 nucleotides match TRBD2. Germline V gene sequence: CDR1 SGHTA, CDR2 FQGTGA. V lost 3 bases, J lost 5 bases, and 4 bases stayed unmatched. The CDR3 is 15 amino acids. The CDR3 protein is CASSLLAGVNNEQFF. The DNA read from the CDR3 is TGTGCCAGCAGCTTGCTAGCGGGGGTTAACAATGAG.

Turning to this clone: With the read ending 3 residues before the CDR3 end, the germline J gene is used to fill in that end. The genes are TRBV29-1 and TRBJ1-1; D gene unclear. CDR1 is SQVTM and CDR2 is ANQGSEA in the germline V gene. The CDR3 runs to 13 residues. The germline V and J ends were trimmed by 1 base and 0 bases, with 6 bases remaining between them. CDR3 bases read: TGCAGCGTTGAAGTACGGGTGAACACTGAA. It is translated as CSVEVRVNTE. Given in full, the CDR3 is CSVEVRVNTEAFF.

Points on this clone: Read sequence stops 3 residues before the CDR3 end, and the germline J gene provides the missing end. This chain uses TRBV18 with TRBJ2-3, with 7 bases matching TRBD1. There are 14 residues in the CDR3. Germline CDR1 and CDR2: KGHSH and LQKENI. Germline trimming cut 6 bases from V and 0 bases from J; bases unmatched to any gene: 3. The sequenced CDR3 bases are TGTGCCAGCTCCCAGGGGGACAGCACAGATACG. Its translation is CASSQGDSTDT. The CDR3, in full, reads CASSQGDSTDTQYF.

Notes on this clone: The sequenced fragment ends 3 residues before the CDR3 boundary, so the rest is inferred from the germline J gene. V usage is TRBV27 and J usage is TRBJ1-2; TRBD1 agrees at 10 bases. This CDR3 is built from 12 residues. Germline trimming cut 6 bases from V and 7 bases from J; bases unmatched to any gene: 2. Germline V gene sequence: CDR1 MNHEY, CDR2 SMNVEV (reference sequence). CDR3 sequence reads: CASRTGGGGYTF. Partial CDR3 DNA: TGTGCCAGCAGGACAGGGGGCGGTGGC.

As to this clone: The CDR3 end is not reached by the read, which stops 3 residues before it; the germline J gene fills it in. The J gene is TRBJ2-7, the V gene TRBV20-1; D is perhaps TRBD1 (5 bases). The CDR3 runs to 14 residues. Trimming took 0 bases from V and 5 from J, leaving 14 bases between them. CDR1 is DFQATT and CDR2 is SNEGSKA in the germline V gene (reference sequence). CDR3 in amino acids: CSARDRVGQDEQYF. The DNA read from the CDR3 is TGCAGTGCTAGAGACAGGGTAGGCCAGGACGAG.

In regard to this clone: The sequenced fragment ends 3 residues before the CDR3 boundary, so the rest is inferred from the germline J gene. The chain employs TRBV12-3 or TRBV12-4 and TRBJ2-7; TRBD1 might be the D (6 bases). Trimming left V 3 bases short and J 3 bases short, with 12 bases between. CDR3 length: 14 residues. The CDR3 protein is CASSLGQGNYEQYF. The covered CDR3 bases are TGTGCCAGCAGTTTGGGTCAGGGGAACTACGAG.

Comment on this clone: The read ends 3 residues early relative to the CDR3; the germline J gene fills the gap. The rearrangement links TRBV7-9 to TRBJ1-6; D is ambiguous. The CDR3 is made up of 14 amino acids. Trimming stripped 1 base from V and 4 bases from J, with 5 bases between. From germline, CDR1 is SEHNR and CDR2 FQNEAQ (reference sequence). The CDR3: CASSLEQYNSPLHF. The covered CDR3 bases are TGTGCCAGCAGCTTAGAACAGTATAATTCACCC.

Turning to this clone: The read ends 3 residues before the CDR3 terminus; that terminus is restored from the germline J gene. V gene TRBV7-9 combines with J gene TRBJ1-2; the D is unclear. The CDR3 has 14 amino acids. The germline V gene has CDR1 SEHNR and CDR2 FQNEAQ (reference sequence). V was shortened by 7 bases and J by 4 bases, with 16 bases between the two germline ends. Partial CDR3 DNA: TGTGCCAGCACCATACCCGGGGTTGGCTATGGC. Translated, it gives CASTIPGVGYG. The complete CDR3 reads CASTIPGVGYGYTF.

With regard to this clone: The read comes to an end 3 residues before the CDR3 does, leaving the germline J gene to fill in the end. The chain couples TRBV18 to TRBJ2-1, with 7 bases fitting TRBD1. The junction had 7 bases not matched to a gene; V was cut back by 5 bases and J by 0 bases. Per germline, CDR1 KGHSH and CDR2 LQKENI. The CDR3 covers 16 residues. The CDR3 here is CASSRGQPSSYNEQFF. The sequenced CDR3 bases are TGTGCCAGCTCAAGGGGACAGCCCAGCTCCTACAATGAG.

Remarks on this clone: The read gets to within 3 residues of the CDR3 end, and the germline J gene fills in the rest. The chain combines TRBV7-2 with TRBJ1-5; D remains ambiguous. Looked up from germline, CDR1 is SGHTA and CDR2 is FQGNSA. The length of the CDR3 is 13 residues. V was pared by 2 bases and J by 2 bases, with 4 bases between. CDR3 sequence: CASSLQGNQPQHF. The part of the CDR3 DNA that was read is TGTGCCAGCAGCTTACAGGGCAATCAGCCC.

CDR3 DNA (partial): TGTGCCAGTAGTCCGACAGGGTACCAAGAGACC. Protein sequence: CASSPTGYQET. The complete CDR3 sequence is CASSPTGYQETQYF. V is TRBV19 and J is TRBJ2-5, with 7 bases that match TRBD1. The CDR3 extends 3 residues past the end of the read, so its final part is completed from the germline J gene. CDR1 LNHDA and CDR2 SQIVND come from the germline V gene (reference sequence). V was clipped by 5 bases and J by 0 bases; unmatched bases: 3. The CDR3 has 14 amino acids.

Note on this clone: Read sequence stops 3 residues before the CDR3 end, and the germline J gene provides the missing end. This rearrangement joins TRBV2 to TRBJ1-1; a possible D gene is TRBD1 (5 bases). This CDR3 is built from 12 residues. V was shortened by 6 bases and J by 5 bases, with 10 bases between the two germline ends. The germline CDR1 and CDR2 sequences are SNHLY and FYNNEI. CDR3 bases read: TGTGCCAGCAGGGACATGTTGACTGAA. Protein sequence: CASRDMLTE. The CDR3 in full is CASRDMLTEAFF. Filled out from reference TRBV2 and TRBJ1-1, the complete variable domain reads EPEVTQTPSHQVTQMGQEVILRCVPISNHLYFYWYRQILGQKVEFLVSFYNNEISEKSEIFDDQFSVERPDGSNFTLKIRSTKLEDSAMYFCASRDMLTEAFFGQGTRLTVV.

Comments on this clone: The read terminates 3 residues ahead of where the CDR3 ends, so the germline J gene completes it. The chain employs TRBV28 and TRBJ1-2; D ambiguous. Trimming pared 0 bases from V and 2 bases from J, leaving 7 bases between. CDR1 is MDHEN, CDR2 SYDVKM, per germline. The CDR3 covers 14 residues. CDR3 DNA (partial): TGTGCCAGCAGTTTATGGGGCCCAAACTATGGC. This sequence encodes CASSLWGPNYG. The whole CDR3 protein reads CASSLWGPNYGYTF.